The 24 T cell receptor beta chains given below trace back to one sample, sequenced in a study of blood T cell repertoires in COVID-19. The repertoire was sequenced with immunoSEQ multiplex PCR; TCRdb's copy has only in-frame clones and lacks some. The data show tens of thousands of clones, about 83% seen once. Sample: peripheral blood. Receptors originate from a woman aged 80 or over with acute or convalescent COVID-19.

The chain combines TRBV5-1 with TRBJ2-5, with 7 bases lining up with TRBD2. The V gene's germline CDR1 is SGHRS and CDR2 YFSETQ. The J segment lost 5 bases and the V segment lost 2 bases, leaving 12 bases of the junction unmatched. The CDR3 contains 16 residues. CDR3 sequence (DNA): TGCGCCAGCAGCTTAGATCCGGGAGGTAGATCGGAGACCCAGTACTTC. Translating it yields CASSLDPGGRSETQYF.

The chain recombines TRBV5-1 with TRBJ2-4, with a possible D match to TRBD2 (5 bases). V lost 5 bases, J lost 5 bases, and 11 bases lay in between. The CDR3 covers 13 residues. Germline lookup yields CDR1 SGHRS and CDR2 YFSETQ. The CDR3 DNA reads as TGCGCCAGCAGTCCGGACGGGGAAAACATTCAGTACTTC. It specifies CASSPDGENIQYF.

V is TRBV20-1 and J is TRBJ2-1; TRBD1 matches 9 bases. There are 11 residues in the CDR3. With V trimmed by 5 bases and J by 9 bases, 2 bases remained unmatched. CDR1 and CDR2 from the germline V gene are DFQATT and SNEGSKA (reference sequence). As DNA, the CDR3 is TGCAGTGCTCCGACAGGGGGTGAGCAGTTCTTC. As protein: CSAPTGGEQFF.

This chain joins TRBV12-3 or TRBV12-4 and TRBJ2-1; 8 bases align to TRBD1. Losses at the gene ends were 5 bases for V and 6 bases for J; bases not matched to a gene: 3. This CDR3 has 13 amino acids. Here the CDR3 reads CASSLTGGNEQFF. The CDR3 coding sequence is TGTGCCAGCAGTCTTACAGGGGGCAATGAGCAGTTCTTC.

This clone was seen a few times. The V call is TRBV5-5, the J call TRBJ1-6; D gene ambiguous. V lost 5 bases and J 4 bases, leaving 4 bases between the germline ends. Germline V CDR1 and CDR2: SGHKS, YYEKEE (reference sequence). CDR3 length equals 12 residues. CDR3 DNA sequence: TGTGCCAGCAGTTCTTATAATTCACCCCTCCACTTT. Encoded protein: CASSSYNSPLHF.

V gene TRBV6-5 combines with J gene TRBJ1-4; D may be TRBD1 (6 bases). The V end lost 5 bases, the J end lost 7 bases, and 14 bases lay between the germline ends. Per germline, CDR1 MNHEY and CDR2 SVGAGI. The CDR3 is 14 amino acids. The CDR3 DNA is TGTGCCAGCAGTATACAGGGCTGGAGTGAAAAACTGTTTTTT. This gives the protein CASSIQGWSEKLFF.

The gene calls are TRBV5-1 and TRBJ2-7; perhaps TRBD1 as D (5 bases). V was trimmed by 2 bases and J by 5 bases, leaving 14 bases between them. The CDR3 covers 14 residues. The germline gives CDR1 SGHRS, CDR2 YFSETQ. As DNA, the CDR3 is TGCGCCAGCAGCTTACAGGTTTCAGGCAACGAGCAGTACTTC. It is translated as CASSLQVSGNEQYF.

The CDR3 bases are TGTGCCAGCAGCTTACAGGGGGCTGTGAACGAGCAGTACTTC. As protein: CASSLQGAVNEQYF. The chain links TRBV7-8 to TRBJ2-7, with TRBD1 identical over 8 bases. Germline lookup yields CDR1 SGHVS and CDR2 FQNEAQ. CDR3 length equals 14 residues. The V segment lost 2 bases and the J segment 5 bases; nucleotides outside the gene matches: 5.

V gene TRBV10-2 combines with J gene TRBJ2-3; possible D gene TRBD2, 5 bases. V dropped 4 bases and J dropped 2 bases, with 13 bases sitting between them. This CDR3 has 15 residues. The germline V gene encodes CDR1 WSHSY and CDR2 SAAADI. The CDR3 reads CASSAIGINTDTQYF. The CDR3, as DNA: TGCGCCAGCAGTGCGATCGGGATCAACACAGATACGCAGTATTTT.

V usage is TRBV18 and J usage is TRBJ2-1, with TRBD2 matching over 9 bases. J gave up 0 bases and V 4 bases, and 7 bases lay outside the gene matches. The CDR3 is 17 amino acids. CDR1 and CDR2 from the germline V gene are KGHSH and LQKENI. The CDR3 nucleotides are TGTGCCAGCTCACTTCAACGCGGGAGGGGCTCCTACAATGAGCAGTTCTTC. Protein product: CASSLQRGRGSYNEQFF.

This chain links TRBV3-1 (or the pseudogene TRBV3-2) with TRBJ2-1; 11 nucleotides align to TRBD2. The germline gives CDR1 LGHDT, CDR2 YNNKEL (reference sequence). V trimming: 0 bases; J trimming: 6 bases; junction bases outside the gene matches: 4. The CDR3 extends over 16 amino acids. CDR3 nucleotide sequence: TGTGCCAGCAGCCAAGATCGACTAGCGGGAATCAATGAGCAGTTCTTC. Residues: CASSQDRLAGINEQFF.

This chain connects TRBV5-4 to TRBJ2-3; 13 nucleotides match TRBD2. This CDR3 is built from 16 residues. The V gene end was trimmed by 4 bases and the J gene end by 3 bases; junction bases not matched to a gene: 5. The V gene's germline CDR1 is SGHNT and CDR2 YYREEE (reference sequence). The CDR3 reads CASSAGLAGATDTQYF. As DNA, the CDR3 is TGTGCCAGCAGCGCCGGACTAGCGGGAGCAACAGATACGCAGTATTTT.

This chain uses TRBV6-1 with TRBJ1-5, with 7 positions matching TRBD1. Per germline, CDR1 MNHNS and CDR2 SASEGT. V lost 2 bases to trimming and J lost 5 bases; unmatched junction nucleotides: 6. The CDR3 runs to 15 residues. CDR3 sequence: CASSENRGRDQPQHF. CDR3 bases: TGTGCCAGCAGTGAAAACAGGGGAAGGGATCAGCCCCAGCATTTT.

The chain has TRBV6-2 or TRBV6-3 and TRBJ2-7; 10 positions agree with TRBD1. The CDR3 has 17 amino acids. Looked up from germline, CDR1 is MNHEY and CDR2 is SVGEGT. V was clipped by 0 bases and J by 0 bases; unmatched bases: 5. CDR3 residues: CASSYSGTGEFSYEQYF. The CDR3 DNA follows: TGTGCCAGCAGTTACTCGGGGACAGGGGAATTCTCCTACGAGCAGTACTTC.

This clone was recorded once. The V and J genes are TRBV27 and TRBJ1-6; D gene unclear. The germline gives CDR1 MNHEY, CDR2 SMNVEV (reference sequence). Trimming took 2 bases from V and 7 from J, leaving 6 bases between them. CDR3 length: 13 residues. CDR3 sequence: CASSLEQNSPLHF. In DNA, the CDR3 is TGTGCCAGCAGTTTAGAACAGAATTCACCCCTCCACTTT.

The CDR3 reads CASSPGTGVGYTF. The CDR3 region has the DNA TGTGCCAGCAGCCCCGGGACAGGGGTTGGCTACACCTTC. The rearrangement uses TRBV11-2 and TRBJ1-2, with TRBD1 matching 10 bases. The CDR3 is 13 amino acids. Per germline, CDR1 SGHAT and CDR2 FQNNGV. V lost 5 bases to trimming and J lost 7 bases; unmatched junction nucleotides: 4.

V and J are TRBV24-1 and TRBJ2-2, with 11 bases that match TRBD1. The V gene end was trimmed by 9 bases and the J gene end by 4 bases; junction bases not matched to a gene: 3. The CDR3 has 14 residues. Germline values: CDR1 KGHDR, CDR2 SFDVKD. The CDR3, as DNA: TGTGCCACCGGACAGGGGGCGATCACCGGGGAGCTGTTTTTT. This translates into CATGQGAITGELFF.

The chain uses TRBV11-2 and TRBJ2-5, with a tentative D call TRBD2 (5 bases). Trimming took off 7 bases at V and 2 bases at J, with 17 bases between the two ends. This CDR3 is 15 amino acids long. Germline V lookup: CDR1 SGHAT, CDR2 FQNNGV. The CDR3 protein is CASNLAWAAQETQYF. In DNA form, the CDR3 reads TGTGCCAGCAACCTAGCCTGGGCCGCACAAGAGACCCAGTACTTC.

The genes are TRBV21-1 and TRBJ2-3; the DNA was not compared with TRBD2, the D call given in the table. TRBV21-1 is shown as a pseudogene. There are 20 residues in the CDR3. The CDR3 loop reads CASSKGGGRGSGAPTDTQYF. The CDR3 nucleotides are TGTGCCAGCAGCAAAGGAGGGGGGAGGGGCTCAGGGGCCCCCACAGATACGCAGTATTTT.

This chain links TRBV19 with TRBJ2-5; 11 bases match TRBD1. Per the germline V gene, CDR1 is LNHDA and CDR2 is SQIVND (reference sequence). CDR3 length equals 15 residues. The V segment lost 5 bases and the J segment 5 bases; nucleotides outside the gene matches: 7. The CDR3 spells CASSGGQGAEETQYF. In nucleotides, the CDR3 is TGTGCCAGTAGTGGAGGACAGGGGGCGGAGGAGACCCAGTACTTC.

The rearrangement uses TRBV13 and TRBJ2-7; 12 bases agree with TRBD2. Germline CDR1 PRHDT, CDR2 FYEKMQ (reference sequence). V was clipped by 2 bases and J by 0 bases; unmatched bases: 5. CDR3 size: 17 residues. CDR3 DNA sequence: TGTGCCAGCAGCTTATGGCTAGCGGGAGGGAGCTCCTACGAGCAGTACTTC. Encoded protein: CASSLWLAGGSSYEQYF.

The chain links TRBV18 to TRBJ2-7; weak D call: TRBD1 (6 bases). Trimming stripped 5 bases from V and 0 bases from J, with 14 bases between. The CDR3 length is 15 residues. CDR1 is KGHSH, CDR2 LQKENI, per germline. The CDR3 sequence is CASSVTGTSSYEQYF. The CDR3 DNA sequence: TGTGCCAGCTCAGTGACAGGCACTAGCTCCTACGAGCAGTACTTC.

The gene calls are TRBV5-1 and TRBJ2-5; D remains unclear. The V gene's germline CDR1 is SGHRS and CDR2 YFSETQ. V dropped 5 bases and J dropped 5 bases, with 7 bases sitting between them. The CDR3 covers 11 residues. CDR3 sequence: CASRLRETQYF. The CDR3 DNA reads as TGCGCCAGCAGACTGCGGGAGACCCAGTACTTC.

The chain is built from TRBV11-2 and TRBJ1-5; 7 bases agree with TRBD1. Germline values: CDR1 SGHAT, CDR2 FQNNGV. J was trimmed by 6 bases and V by 0 bases; bases with no gene match: 8. The CDR3 length is 16 residues. The CDR3 reads CASSLDSGQRAQPQHF. In nucleotides, the CDR3 is TGTGCCAGCAGCTTAGATTCGGGACAGAGGGCTCAGCCCCAGCATTTT.